The 19 T cell receptor beta chains presented below share a single source sample, sequenced in a study of CD8 T cells in ankylosing spondylitis. TCRdb fed the 5' RACE reads into MiXCR, producing one record per CDR3 protein. Of 250,000 to 400,000 distinct CDR3 sequences listed, 11% are singletons. Sequencing was performed on blood, either unsorted or a sorted T cell fraction (not recorded which). The source is a female donor with ankylosing spondylitis or in good health (not recorded which).

This clonotype was seen only a few times. The chain couples TRBV14 to TRBJ2-7; D may correspond to TRBD1 or TRBD2 (5 bases each). V gave up 2 bases and J gave up 4 bases, with 18 bases separating them. Germline V CDR1 and CDR2: SGHDN, FVKESK. The CDR3 length is 16 residues. The CDR3 spells CASSQLPGTSRYEQYF. The CDR3 DNA sequence: TGTGCCAGCAGCCAACTTCCCGGGACCTCAAGATACGAGCAGTACTTC.

A note on this clonotype: The CDR3 end shows no conserved phenylalanine or tryptophan, and so a read error is likely. J is TRBJ2-3 and V is TRBV20-1; the D gene is possibly TRBD1 (5 bases). The germline CDR1 and CDR2 sequences are DFQATT and SNEGSKA (reference sequence). The CDR3 has 12 residues. V shed 3 bases and J shed 2 bases, with 6 bases lying between them. CDR3 residues: CSARGLTDTQYY. CDR3 bases: TGCAGTGCTAGGGGGCTCACAGATACGCAGTATTAT.

This clonotype has ten or more counts. V gene TRBV5-1 combines with J gene TRBJ1-6, with D perhaps matching TRBD1 (5 bases). The CDR3 runs to 15 residues. Trimming cost V 0 bases and J 8 bases, with 12 bases left between them. Germline V gene data show CDR1 as SGHRS and CDR2 as YFSETQ. Written as DNA, the CDR3 is TGCGCCAGCAGCTTGGATAGTCAGGGTTATTCACCCCTCCACTTT. Its protein is CASSLDSQGYSPLHF.

This clonotype has just a few counts. J is TRBJ2-5 and V is TRBV5-5, with a weak D call TRBD2 (5 bases). With 3 bases removed from V and 1 base from J, the gap between germline ends came to 16 bases. CDR3 length: 16 residues. Germline assignment: CDR1 SGHKS and CDR2 YYEKEE (reference sequence). The CDR3 region has the DNA TGTGCCAGCAGCTCTACGAGGGAGCTCCTCCAAGAGACCCAGTACTTC. Protein product: CASSSTRELLQETQYF.

This clonotype was detected many times. The chain combines TRBV4-3 with TRBJ2-7; 8 bases align to TRBD2. The length of the CDR3 is 14 residues. From germline, CDR1 is LGHNA and CDR2 YSLEER. V lost 2 bases and J lost 0; bases outside the gene matches: 0. The CDR3: CASSQLAGSYEQYF. The CDR3 region has the DNA TGCGCCAGCAGCCAACTAGCGGGCTCCTACGAGCAGTACTTC.

The V call is TRBV7-8, the J call TRBJ2-1; TRBD2 aligns across 7 bases. This CDR3 has 14 amino acids. V dropped 8 bases and J dropped 7; count of bases not matched to a gene: 11. Germline V gene data show CDR1 as SGHVS and CDR2 as FQNEAQ. DNA of the CDR3: TGTGCCAGCTTGCCGCTAGCGGCAATTAATGAGCAGTTCTTC. Translated: CASLPLAAINEQFF.

This clonotype has a count of ten or more. This chain joins TRBV12-3 or TRBV12-4 and TRBJ1-5; D is unclear. The V end was cut by 3 bases, the J end by 3 bases, with 9 bases between. The CDR3 runs 14 residues. CDR3 in DNA: TGTGCCAGCAGTTTTTCCGGCCTCAATCAGCCCCAGCATTTT. It encodes CASSFSGLNQPQHF.

This clonotype has a handful of counts. This rearrangement joins TRBV19 to TRBJ1-2; no definite D call. This CDR3 contains 15 residues. Per the germline V gene, CDR1 is LNHDA and CDR2 is SQIVND (reference sequence). V was cut by 4 bases and J by 0 bases, with 12 bases left in between. The DNA for the CDR3 is TGTGCCAGTAGTAAGTCCGGAAAAGCTAACTATGGCTACACCTTC. Its protein product is CASSKSGKANYGYTF.

The V and J genes are TRBV5-1 and TRBJ2-4; 8 nucleotides line up with TRBD1. Germline CDR1 reads SGHRS; CDR2 reads YFSETQ. V was clipped by 4 bases and J by 4 bases; unmatched bases: 7. This CDR3 spans 15 amino acids. The CDR3, as DNA: TGCGCCAGCAGCCCCGATAACAGGGGGAAAAACATTCAGTACTTC. It translates to CASSPDNRGKNIQYF.

The rearrangement links TRBV18 to TRBJ2-7; the D is unclear. Between the trimmed V and J ends, which lost 2 bases and 2 bases, there was a span of 7 bases. CDR1 KGHSH and CDR2 LQKENI come from the germline V gene. The CDR3 is made up of 13 amino acids. As DNA, the CDR3 is TGTGCCAGCTCACCAAGGGCGACCTACGAGCAGTACTTC. Its translation: CASSPRATYEQYF.

The CDR3 DNA is TGTGCCAGCAGCTTATCGGTGGCTGGTGGGGGGACAGGCCACTATGGCTACACCTTC. Its translation is CASSLSVAGGGTGHYGYTF. J is TRBJ1-2 and V is TRBV7-2; 8 nucleotides agree with TRBD1. V lost 2 bases and J lost 3; bases outside the gene matches: 17. CDR1 and CDR2 (germline): SGHTA, FQGNSA. This CDR3 has 19 amino acids.

This clonotype was recorded at least ten times. The rearrangement uses TRBV18 and TRBJ2-5; D call uncertain. The V gene lost 4 bases and the J gene lost 1 base, with 10 bases spanning the gap. The CDR3 is 14 residues long. Germline CDR1 KGHSH, CDR2 LQKENI. As DNA, the CDR3 is TGTGCCAGCTCACGGCTTGATCTCCAAGAGACCCAGTACTTC. Its protein product is CASSRLDLQETQYF.

The chain joins TRBV2 to TRBJ1-2; D not resolved. Trimming left V 8 bases short and J 4 bases short, with 8 bases between. Germline V gene data show CDR1 as SNHLY and CDR2 as FYNNEI. This CDR3 comprises 11 residues. The CDR3 bases are TGTGCCAGCGCAAAGGGCTATGGCTACACCTTC. This codes for CASAKGYGYTF.

This clonotype was counted many times. The gene calls are TRBV5-1 and TRBJ1-4; 12 positions agree with TRBD1. V trimming: 4 bases; J trimming: 8 bases; junction bases outside the gene matches: 6. The CDR3 consists of 15 residues. Germline V gene lookup returns CDR1 SGHRS and CDR2 YFSETQ. CDR3 nucleotides: TGCGCCAGCAGCGGGGGACAGGGGGCCGAGGAAAAACTGTTTTTT. Protein: CASSGGQGAEEKLFF. Full variable domain (remainder filled in from reference TRBV5-1 and TRBJ1-4): KAGVTQTPRYLIKTRGQQVTLSCSPISGHRSVSWYQQTPGQGLQFLFEYFSETQRNKGNFPGRFSGRQFSNSRSEMNVSTLELGDSALYLCASSGGQGAEEKLFFGSGTQLSVL.

This chain connects TRBV7-2 to TRBJ2-3; D is undetermined. The V end was cut by 6 bases, the J end by 1 base, with 14 bases between. The CDR3 consists of 15 residues. Germline loops: CDR1 SGHTA, CDR2 FQGNSA. The CDR3 DNA follows: TGTGCCAGCAGAAACTCTCAATTACGCACAGATACGCAGTATTTT. Its translation: CASRNSQLRTDTQYF.

This clonotype was seen repeatedly, ten times or more. The rearrangement uses TRBV29-1 and TRBJ1-1, with unresolved D. From germline, CDR1 is SQVTM and CDR2 ANQGSEA. Trimming stripped 5 bases from V and 0 bases from J, with 10 bases between. This CDR3 contains 13 residues. This CDR3 reads CSVRTSVNTEAFF. The DNA of the CDR3 is TGCAGCGTTCGTACCAGCGTGAACACTGAAGCTTTCTTT.

In this sample, this clonotype turned up many times. This chain joins TRBV12-3 or TRBV12-4 and TRBJ2-2; D is ambiguous. CDR3 length: 15 residues. V gave up 3 bases and J gave up 1 base, with 9 bases separating them. The CDR3 protein is CASSLSQLNTGELFF. The CDR3 coding sequence is TGTGCCAGCAGTTTGAGTCAGTTGAACACCGGGGAGCTGTTTTTT.

This clonotype occurred a few times. The rearrangement joins TRBV5-1 to TRBJ2-7; tentative D call: TRBD1 (6 bases). Trimming left V 4 bases short and J 2 bases short, with 13 bases between. The CDR3 runs 14 residues. Germline V gene data show CDR1 as SGHRS and CDR2 as YFSETQ. This CDR3 reads CASSGITGTYEQYF. The CDR3 coding sequence is TGCGCCAGCAGCGGAATAACAGGGACCTACGAGCAGTACTTC.

This clonotype was seen many times. V gene TRBV10-3 combines with J gene TRBJ2-3; perhaps D is TRBD1 or TRBD2 (5 bases each). Per the germline V gene, CDR1 is ENHRY and CDR2 is SYGVKD. The CDR3 is 16 residues long. Trimming shortened V by 10 bases and J by 4 bases, and 24 bases separated the two germline ends. CDR3: CATRPGTFRAADTQYF. CDR3 nucleotide sequence: TGTGCCACCAGGCCAGGGACCTTCCGCGCGGCAGATACGCAGTATTTT.